This T cell receptor (beta chain) was profiled in a study of cytomegalovirus exposure and HLA in healthy donors. About this clone itself: Its antigen remains unknown. The junction shows a germline mismatch at one end, possibly a read error.

The PCR ran on 60 Vbeta and 13 Jbeta primers. Assay used: immunoSEQ multiplex PCR; TCRdb lists only in-frame clones, some missing. The sample lists tens of thousands of clones, roughly 66% occurring once. General study results and limits: TCR beta sequences reportedly predicted the HLA-A and HLA-B alleles of most subjects accurately. A reported reduction in N-insertions relative to the roughly 640-donor mean was seen in an Asian-associated ancestry cluster in a later analysis. CMV antigen specificity was confirmed in vitro for a few CMV-associated chains. Later on, an analysis tied around 17,000 TCR beta sequences to HLA alleles at 0.05 false discovery rate.

The CDR3 is made up of 15 amino acids. Germline V gene lookup returns CDR1 LNHDA and CDR2 SQIVND (reference sequence). The sequencing sample was made of PBMCs. The chain carries TRBV19 and TRBJ1-2; 8 bases fit TRBD1. The receptor comes from a woman aged 50 to 60 in good health and CMV-seronegative. CDR3 residues: CASSSMGQGAQGYTF. CDR3 bases: TGTGCCAGCAGTAGTATGGGGCAGGGGGCGCAAGGCTACACCTTC.